This T cell receptor beta chain is drawn from a study of cytomegalovirus exposure and HLA in healthy donors. Primers for the PCR totalled 60 Vbeta and 13 Jbeta. The data were produced by immunoSEQ multiplex PCR, yet TCRdb's version contains in-frame clones alone and is incomplete. The sample consists of roughly 100,000 clones, about two thirds of them appearing once. The ends lost 6 bases at V and 4 bases at J; junction bases unmatched: 5. The CDR3 contains 14 residues. CDR1 is MNHEY and CDR2 is SMNVEV in the germline V gene (reference sequence). The chain joins TRBV27 to TRBJ1-5; the match to TRBD1 covers 8 bases. The clonotype comes from a female donor in good health and CMV-seronegative. The source material was PBMCs. The CDR3: CASRGQGLNQPQHF. CDR3 nucleotide sequence: TGTGCCAGCAGAGGACAGGGCCTAAATCAGCCCCAGCATTTT.